This T cell receptor beta chain was recovered during a study of blood T cell repertoires in COVID-19. Turning to the study itself: Samples came from the United States, Italy and Spain, spanning acute and convalescent COVID-19.

CDR3 size: 16 residues. V gave up 2 bases and J gave up 6 bases; unmatched junction bases: 11. The V gene's germline CDR1 is SGHRS and CDR2 YFSETQ. Source study methods: Estimation of nucleated cell counts relied on the amplification of reference gene primers. TCRdb keeps only in-frame clones here, not all; method: immunoSEQ multiplex PCR. Clonal size and the V and J genes are those of that table, whereas D and trimming came from the DNA. The sample includes some 390,000 clones, more than 85% of them seen just once. The source is a human donor in a cohort sampled during active COVID-19. Sequencing input: peripheral blood. The chain couples TRBV5-1 to TRBJ2-3, with 8 bases fitting TRBD2. CDR3 region: CASSFNGRALYDTQYF. As DNA, the CDR3 is TGCGCCAGCAGCTTTAACGGGAGGGCGCTTTACGATACGCAGTATTTT. The full variable domain, rest sourced from reference TRBV5-1 and TRBJ2-3, is KAGVTQTPRYLIKTRGQQVTLSCSPISGHRSVSWYQQTPGQGLQFLFEYFSETQRNKGNFPGRFSGRQFSNSRSEMNVSTLELGDSALYLCASSFNGRALYDTQYFGPGTRLTVL.